One and the same sample provided the 15 T cell receptor beta chains below, sequenced in a study of Ad26.COV2.S vaccination and SARS-CoV-2 variants. Treatment described: 15 to 20 received Ad26.COV2.S at low or high dose, single or two shots; 5 received placebo; per-sample allocation not given. At day 63 after the first vaccine or placebo injection, samples were drawn. The data were produced by immunoSEQ multiplex PCR, yet TCRdb's version contains in-frame clones alone and is incomplete. The sample consists of some 480,000 clones, approximately 90% of them appearing once. Sequencing used peripheral blood, obtained in a trial of Ad26.COV2.S vaccine versus placebo. The receptors were sampled from a person between 18 and 65 years old who received the Ad26.COV2.S COVID-19 vaccine or a placebo.

The rearrangement joins TRBV5-5 to TRBJ2-1; D call uncertain. This CDR3 region has 13 residues. Trimming left V 6 bases short and J 12 bases short, with 19 bases between. Germline CDR1 reads SGHKS; CDR2 reads YYEKEE (reference sequence). The CDR3: CASIVDPAGPQFF. CDR3 nucleotide sequence: TGTGCCAGCATCGTGGACCCGGCCGGGCCGCAGTTCTTC.

This sequence joins TRBV2 and TRBJ2-3, with D unclear. The germline V and J ends were trimmed by 8 bases and 3 bases, with 12 bases remaining between them. The germline gives CDR1 SNHLY, CDR2 FYNNEI. This CDR3 has 13 amino acids. CDR3 DNA: TGTGCCAGCCCGGGCAGCAAGACAGATACGCAGTATTTT. It encodes CASPGSKTDTQYF.

This clone was detected only once. The sample has other DNA sequences that encode this CDR3 too. The rearrangement uses TRBV12-3 or TRBV12-4 and TRBJ2-1, with D unclear. Trimming cost V 5 bases and J 3 bases, with 2 bases left between them. CDR3 length: 11 amino acids. The CDR3, as DNA: TGTGCCAGCAGTCGCTACAATGAGCAGTTCTTC. Protein sequence: CASSRYNEQFF.

The sample holds a few counts of this clone. The CDR3 sequence: CATSGLAGAGEQYF. As DNA, the CDR3 is TGTGCCACCAGTGGTCTAGCGGGAGCAGGCGAGCAGTACTTC. V and J are TRBV24-1 and TRBJ2-7, with 10 nucleotides matching TRBD2. The V segment lost 5 bases and the J segment 6 bases; nucleotides outside the gene matches: 6. The CDR3 sequence is 14 residues long. Germline V gene sequence: CDR1 KGHDR, CDR2 SFDVKD.

This clone has just a few counts. One end of the junction varies from germline; a read error may be responsible. The chain combines TRBV19 with TRBJ2-2, with 8 nucleotides matching TRBD1. Germline assignment: CDR1 LNHDA and CDR2 SQIVND (reference sequence). The CDR3 covers 15 residues. Here the CDR3 reads CATSRDRSGTGELFF. CDR3 DNA sequence: TGTGCCACTAGTCGGGACAGGAGTGGCACCGGGGAGCTGTTTTTT.

The chain is built from TRBV7-2 and TRBJ1-4; D perhaps matches TRBD1 (5 bases). CDR3 length: 14 residues. Germline V gene lookup returns CDR1 SGHTA and CDR2 FQGNSA. V was clipped by 5 bases and J by 7 bases, with 14 bases between them. The CDR3 DNA reads TGTGCCAGCAGCCAACCCAGGGAAGGTGAAAAACTGTTTTTT. Translated, it gives CASSQPREGEKLFF. The full variable domain, in which reference TRBV7-2 and TRBJ1-4 provide the parts outside the CDR3, is GAGVSQSPSNKVTEKGKDVELRCDPISGHTALYWYRQSLGQGLEFLIYFQGNSAPDKSGLPSDRFSAERTGGSVSTLTIQRTQQEDSAVYLCASSQPREGEKLFFGSGTQLSVL.

The chain combines TRBV19 with TRBJ2-1; 14 positions match TRBD2. Germline V gives CDR1 LNHDA, CDR2 SQIVND (reference sequence). The CDR3 is 15 amino acids. The junction had 6 bases not matched to a gene; V was cut back by 8 bases and J by 6 bases. The CDR3 is CASEFGTSGSNEQFF. The CDR3 coding sequence is TGTGCCAGTGAGTTCGGGACTAGCGGGAGCAATGAGCAGTTCTTC.

The V gene is TRBV7-3, the J gene TRBJ2-3, with 9 bases lining up with TRBD2. The CDR3 length is 15 residues. V lost 5 bases, J lost 2 bases, and 5 bases stayed unmatched. Germline CDR1 SGHTA, CDR2 FQGTGA. The CDR3 DNA follows: TGTGCCAGCAGCCGAGCGGGAGGCATCACAGATACGCAGTATTTT. Its protein is CASSRAGGITDTQYF. Combining the CDR3 with reference TRBV7-3 and TRBJ2-3 gives the whole variable domain GAGVSQTPSNKVTEKGKYVELRCDPISGHTALYWYRQSLGQGPEFLIYFQGTGAADDSGLPNDRFFAVRPEGSVSTLKIQRTERGDSAVYLCASSRAGGITDTQYFGPGTRLTVL.

V and J are TRBV28 and TRBJ1-2; 7 nucleotides agree with TRBD1. Per germline, CDR1 MDHEN and CDR2 SYDVKM. The CDR3 has 13 amino acids. Germline trimming cut 5 bases from V and 5 bases from J; bases unmatched to any gene: 5. The CDR3 reads CASSPTGSYGYTF. The CDR3 bases are TGTGCCAGCAGTCCGACAGGGTCTTATGGCTACACCTTC.

The V and J genes are TRBV4-1 and TRBJ2-7; TRBD2 aligns across 14 bases. The V gene end was trimmed by 3 bases and the J gene end by 3 bases; junction bases not matched to a gene: 10. CDR3 length: 18 residues. Germline loops: CDR1 MGHRA, CDR2 YSYEKL. CDR3 residues: CASSQVGLAGARLYEQYF. DNA for the CDR3: TGCGCCAGCAGCCAGGTGGGACTAGCGGGAGCGCGTCTCTACGAGCAGTACTTC.

This chain links TRBV5-1 with TRBJ2-1; D not resolved. Germline lookup yields CDR1 SGHRS and CDR2 YFSETQ. V was shortened by 4 bases and J by 9 bases, with 17 bases between the two germline ends. The CDR3 contains 14 residues. The CDR3 sequence is CASSTIPTSGEQFF. In nucleotides, the CDR3 is TGCGCCAGCAGCACCATACCTACATCAGGTGAGCAGTTCTTC.

This chain joins TRBV6-2 or TRBV6-3 and TRBJ1-2; no reliable D call. This CDR3 comprises 14 residues. The germline V and J ends were trimmed by 0 bases and 8 bases, with 13 bases remaining between them. CDR1 MNHEY and CDR2 SVGEGT come from the germline V gene. The CDR3 coding sequence is TGTGCCAGCAGTTACTCACCGCCTCAAAGGGGCTACACCTTC. As protein: CASSYSPPQRGYTF.

The rearrangement links TRBV28 to TRBJ2-3, with TRBD2 identical over 7 bases. Trimming cost V 8 bases and J 5 bases; bases outside gene matches: 4. Per germline, CDR1 MDHEN and CDR2 SYDVKM. The CDR3 extends over 12 amino acids. CDR3 sequence (DNA): TGTGCCAGCTCTCCGGGGGGAGATACGCAGTATTTT. Amino acid sequence: CASSPGGDTQYF.

Only one count was recorded for this clone. J is TRBJ2-7 and V is TRBV7-2; tentatively, D is TRBD2 (5 bases). The CDR3 is 11 residues long. Germline CDR1 SGHTA, CDR2 FQGNSA. Trimming removed 6 bases at V and 4 bases at J, with 7 bases between. In nucleotides, the CDR3 is TGTGCCAGCAGGGAGGCATACGAGCAGTACTTC. Translated, it gives CASREAYEQYF.

The V call is TRBV11-2, the J call TRBJ2-7; D call uncertain. Germline lookup yields CDR1 SGHAT and CDR2 FQNNGV. V lost 5 bases and J 6 bases, leaving 8 bases between the germline ends. The length of the CDR3 is 11 residues. As DNA, the CDR3 is TGTGCCAGCAGCGACGGGCGCGAGCAGTACTTC. This encodes CASSDGREQYF.